What follows are 13 T cell receptor beta chains derived from one specimen sequenced in a study of blood T cells in healthy people across ages. With a J-beta primer mix and a sample-barcoded 5' primer, a second PCR ran about 6 to 11 cycles. TCRdb itself ran the 5' RACE reads through MiXCR, one entry per CDR3 protein. The sample comprises fewer than 800,000 distinct CDR3 sequences, approximately 50% of which are singletons, and roughly 34% rests with the top ten. Material for sequencing was blood. The origin of the receptors is a woman aged 55-69 years in good health.

Comments on this clonotype: Since a much larger clone is just one base distant, this may be a read error. Here the CDR3 DNA reads TGCAGTACTAGAGCCCCGCAGGGGTCCTACGAGCAGTACTTC. Translated, it gives CSTRAPQGSYEQYF. This chain joins TRBV20-1 and TRBJ2-7; tentatively, D is TRBD1 (6 bases). Germline V CDR1 and CDR2: DFQATT, SNEGSKA (reference sequence). The CDR3 is made up of 14 amino acids.

The V and J genes are TRBV20-1 and TRBJ1-4; no clear D. This CDR3 has 13 residues. Per the germline V gene, CDR1 is DFQATT and CDR2 is SNEGSKA (reference sequence). The V end was cut by 1 base, the J end by 4 bases, with 7 bases between. This CDR3 reads CSARGQYNEKLFF. As DNA, the CDR3 is TGCAGTGCTAGAGGGCAGTATAATGAAAAACTGTTTTTT.

This clonotype was recorded once. This rearrangement joins TRBV20-1 to TRBJ1-4; 11 bases match TRBD1. The CDR3 has 14 residues. Germline V gives CDR1 DFQATT, CDR2 SNEGSKA (reference sequence). Trimming took 5 bases from V and 8 from J; bases not matched to a gene: 7. The CDR3: CSAGGQGAGEKLFF. As DNA, the CDR3 is TGCAGTGCTGGAGGACAGGGGGCGGGGGAAAAACTGTTTTTT.

V gene TRBV14 combines with J gene TRBJ2-7; 9 bases are shared with TRBD1. The CDR3 length is 15 residues. CDR1 and CDR2 (germline): SGHDN, FVKESK. The V gene end was trimmed by 4 bases and the J gene end by 4 bases; junction bases not matched to a gene: 8. The CDR3 nucleotides read TGTGCCAGCAGCCGGTCCGGGACAGGGATATACGAGCAGTACTTC. It translates to CASSRSGTGIYEQYF.

A word on this clonotype: At one of its ends the junction is not consistent with the germline gene, which may arise from a read error. The chain couples TRBV20-1 to TRBJ2-3; D is undetermined. The CDR3 extends over 16 amino acids. CDR1 is DFQATT and CDR2 is SNEGSKA in the germline V gene (reference sequence). For the CDR3, the DNA is TGCAGTGCTAGAGATTTGAGGCGATTTAGCACAAATACGCAGTATTTT. As protein: CSARDLRRFSTNTQYF.

The chain uses TRBV6-6 and TRBJ1-2; 9 nucleotides line up with TRBD1. V gave up 2 bases and J gave up 5 bases; unmatched junction bases: 3. CDR3 length: 14 amino acids. Germline V gene sequence: CDR1 MNHNY, CDR2 SVGAGI (reference sequence). CDR3 protein: CASSYETGGYGYTF. CDR3 in DNA: TGTGCCAGCAGTTACGAGACAGGGGGGTATGGCTACACCTTC.

The V gene is TRBV30, the J gene TRBJ2-4, with D hard to call. Germline values: CDR1 GTSNPN, CDR2 SVGIG (reference sequence). The CDR3 loop spans 11 amino acids. V gave up 4 bases and J gave up 13 bases, with 14 bases separating them. This chain's CDR3 is CAWKSERHQYF. DNA for the CDR3: TGTGCCTGGAAATCTGAGAGACACCAGTACTTC.

On this clonotype itself: One junction end does not reproduce the germline sequence, and a read error may be involved. This chain links TRBV9 with TRBJ2-6; TRBD1 might be the D (5 bases). Germline lookup yields CDR1 SGDLS and CDR2 YYNGEE. The CDR3 is 15 amino acids. CDR3 sequence (DNA): TGTGCCAGCAGCGTCCAGGGTTCTGGGACCAACGTCCTGACTTTC. Translation: CASSVQGSGTNVLTF.

The V call is TRBV12-3 or TRBV12-4, the J call TRBJ1-4, with no clear D. This CDR3 is 14 amino acids long. The V gene lost 4 bases and the J gene lost 6 bases, with 12 bases spanning the gap. DNA for the CDR3: TGTGCCAGCAGTTCGAGTCAGGTTTATGAAAAACTGTTTTTT. Translation: CASSSSQVYEKLFF.

As for this clonotype: Germline and junction disagree at one end, which may indicate a read error. The V call is TRBV15, the J call TRBJ2-1; 7 nucleotides align to TRBD2. Germline CDR1 is LNHNV and CDR2 is YYDKDF (reference sequence). This CDR3 has 14 amino acids. The CDR3 nucleotides read TGTGCCACCGGCAGAGGGCGGGAGACGAATGAGCAGTTCTTC. This codes for CATGRGRETNEQFF.

Regarding this clonotype: The junction departs from the called germline gene at one end, perhaps through a read error. J is TRBJ2-1 and V is TRBV20-1; D remains unclear. CDR1 and CDR2 from the germline V gene are DFQATT and SNEGSKA (reference sequence). The CDR3 loop spans 15 amino acids. CDR3 protein: CSAGPPSGSYNVQFF. In nucleotides, the CDR3 is TGCAGTGCTGGCCCGCCGTCGGGCTCCTACAATGTGCAGTTCTTC.

To note about this clonotype: The junction and the germline gene differ at one end; a read error may be behind it. The gene calls are TRBV13 and TRBJ2-1; tentatively, D is TRBD2 (5 bases). The CDR3 runs to 14 residues. Germline CDR1 PRHDT, CDR2 FYEKMQ (reference sequence). CDR3 amino acids: CASSFYRGNNEQFF. CDR3 nucleotide sequence: TGTGCCAGCAGCTTCTACCGGGGTAACAATGAGCAGTTCTTT.

This rearrangement joins TRBV29-1 to TRBJ2-7; TRBD2 matches 8 bases. The ends lost 6 bases at V and 0 bases at J; junction bases unmatched: 13. This CDR3 comprises 16 residues. Germline V gene data show CDR1 as SQVTM and CDR2 as ANQGSEA. The CDR3 reads CSVGGAGNPFSYEQYF. The CDR3 bases are TGCAGCGTCGGGGGGGCAGGGAATCCCTTCTCCTACGAGCAGTACTTC.